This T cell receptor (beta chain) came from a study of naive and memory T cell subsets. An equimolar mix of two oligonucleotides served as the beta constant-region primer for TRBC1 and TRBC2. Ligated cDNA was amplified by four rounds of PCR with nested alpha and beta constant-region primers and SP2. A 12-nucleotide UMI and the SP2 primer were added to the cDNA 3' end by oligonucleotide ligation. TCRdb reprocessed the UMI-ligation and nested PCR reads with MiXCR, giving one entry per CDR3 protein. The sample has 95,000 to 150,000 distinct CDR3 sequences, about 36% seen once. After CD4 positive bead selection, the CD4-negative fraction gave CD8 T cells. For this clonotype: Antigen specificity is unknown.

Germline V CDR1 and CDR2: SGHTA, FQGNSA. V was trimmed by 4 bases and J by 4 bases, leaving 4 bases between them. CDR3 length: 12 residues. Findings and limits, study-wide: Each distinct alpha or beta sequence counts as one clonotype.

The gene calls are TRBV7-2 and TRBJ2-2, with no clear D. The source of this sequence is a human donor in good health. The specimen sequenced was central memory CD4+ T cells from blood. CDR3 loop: CASSYVTGELFF. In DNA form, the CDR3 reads TGTGCCAGCAGCTATGTCACCGGGGAGCTGTTTTTT.